A few counts support the clone carrying this TCR beta chain. This CDR3 region has 14 residues. Germline CDR1 reads SGHRS; CDR2 reads YFSETQ. The V gene lost 5 bases and the J gene lost 0 bases, with 12 bases spanning the gap. The sample originates from a study of regulatory T cells in long-lasting Graves disease. Time point meaning: persistent/refractory GD, antithyroid drugs over 5 years with positive TRAb. PBMC-extracted RNA yielded the TCR library. Library construction for TCR beta used iRepertoire HTBI primers and Arm-PCR of CDR3 regions. TCRdb processed the multiplex PCR reads anew with MiXCR; each CDR3 protein has one entry. Among over 650,000 distinct CDR3 sequences listed, about 30% were seen once.

This receptor was identified in a female donor with Graves disease. The rearrangement joins TRBV5-1 to TRBJ2-7; D possibly corresponds to TRBD2 (6 bases). This specimen consisted of peripheral blood mononuclear cells (PBMCs), obtained when the disease was refractory, from a patient treated with antithyroid drugs. The CDR3 DNA reads as TGCGCCAGCAGGGAACATAGCGGCTCCTACGAGCAGTACTTC. Protein product: CASREHSGSYEQYF.